A single sample gave rise to the 26 T cell receptor beta chains below, sequenced in a study of beta chain features in type 1 diabetes. Isolated RNA was reverse transcribed in full, so expressed TCRB transcripts were sequenced. Generated by immunoSEQ multiplex PCR, the TCRdb table keeps only in-frame clones and is missing some. The table includes 900,000 or so clones, roughly a sixth detected once. The sequenced material came from naive CD4+ T cells from blood. Receptors were obtained from a woman aged 18 to 35 in good health.

V usage is TRBV7-2 and J usage is TRBJ1-1; the match to TRBD1 covers 8 bases. Germline V gene lookup returns CDR1 SGHTA and CDR2 FQGNSA. Trimming removed 4 bases from V and 5 bases from J; junction bases left unmatched: 6. The CDR3 is 14 amino acids. CDR3 nucleotides: TGTGCCAGCAGCTCCCTCGACAGGGGAACTGAAGCTTTCTTT. Protein product: CASSSLDRGTEAFF.

Comment on this clone: This specimen includes other DNA sequences encoding the same CDR3. The chain carries TRBV20-1 and TRBJ2-2; 7 positions match TRBD1. The CDR3 spans 11 residues. From germline, CDR1 is DFQATT and CDR2 SNEGSKA (reference sequence). With 6 bases clipped from V and 6 bases from J, the junction kept 1 base outside the gene matches. CDR3 DNA sequence: TGCAGTGCGGGGACAGCCGGGGAGCTGTTTTTT. Translated, it gives CSAGTAGELFF.

V and J are TRBV21-1 and TRBJ2-7; the table's D call, TRBD2, has no DNA check behind it. TRBV21-1 is a documented pseudogene. The length of the CDR3 is 14 residues. The CDR3 loop is CASSKVGGPYEQYF. The CDR3 DNA is TGTGCCAGCAGCAAAGTGGGGGGTCCCTACGAGCAGTACTTC.

The chain joins TRBV2 to TRBJ1-5; D is uncertain. The V and J ends lost 6 bases and 7 bases respectively, with 19 bases between them. The CDR3 spans 15 residues. Germline CDR1 SNHLY, CDR2 FYNNEI. CDR3 region: CASRRAEGSGQPQHF. The CDR3 coding sequence is TGTGCCAGCAGGAGGGCCGAGGGCTCAGGACAGCCCCAGCATTTT.

This chain connects TRBV7-2 to TRBJ1-6; no reliable D call. There are 16 residues in the CDR3. The germline V and J ends were trimmed by 3 bases and 0 bases, with 9 bases remaining between them. Germline values: CDR1 SGHTA, CDR2 FQGNSA. The chain's CDR3 is CASSFGWSSYNSPLHF. Here the CDR3 DNA reads TGTGCCAGCAGCTTTGGCTGGAGCTCCTATAATTCACCCCTCCACTTT.

The V call is TRBV6-5, the J call TRBJ2-7, with TRBD1 matching 8 bases. The CDR3 is 14 amino acids. V was pared by 8 bases and J by 2 bases, with 8 bases of the junction left unmatched. CDR1 and CDR2 from the germline V gene are MNHEY and SVGAGI. Here the CDR3 reads CASGRGQVTYEQYF. CDR3 DNA: TGTGCCAGCGGAAGGGGACAGGTTACCTACGAGCAGTACTTC.

This clone has more than one count but fewer than ten. The chain couples TRBV7-8 to TRBJ2-7; weak D call: TRBD1 (6 bases). The CDR3 covers 14 residues. Germline V gives CDR1 SGHVS, CDR2 FQNEAQ. V lost 8 bases and J lost 3, with 17 bases in between. CDR3 region: CASASDRTLYEQYF. In DNA form, the CDR3 reads TGTGCCAGCGCCTCCGACAGGACCCTCTACGAGCAGTACTTC.

A few counts support this clone. The V and J genes are TRBV7-8 and TRBJ2-2, with 10 bases aligning to TRBD2. The CDR3 is 17 residues long. The V and J ends lost 4 bases and 5 bases, in that order; junction bases with no gene match: 10. In germline, CDR1 is SGHVS, CDR2 FQNEAQ. The CDR3 reads CASSWKREGRFTGELFF. The DNA for the CDR3 is TGTGCCAGCAGCTGGAAGCGGGAGGGCCGTTTTACCGGGGAGCTGTTTTTT.

This clone showed up just a few times. The V call is TRBV7-2, the J call TRBJ2-5; 8 bases match TRBD2. The germline V gene has CDR1 SGHTA and CDR2 FQGNSA. The CDR3 has 17 amino acids. Trimming cost V 5 bases and J 4 bases; bases outside gene matches: 15. CDR3 residues: CASSRKDGSGIRETQYF. CDR3 coding DNA: TGTGCCAGCAGCCGAAAGGATGGTAGCGGGATTAGAGAGACCCAGTACTTC.

With respect to this clone: The sample contains more than one DNA sequence encoding this CDR3. The CDR3: CASSPGQGNQPQHF. DNA for the CDR3: TGTGCCAGCAGCCCGGGACAGGGAAATCAGCCCCAGCATTTT. This chain links TRBV7-2 with TRBJ1-5; TRBD1 agrees at 9 bases. Germline trimming cut 5 bases from V and 4 bases from J; bases unmatched to any gene: 3. Germline CDR1 and CDR2: SGHTA and FQGNSA. There are 14 residues in the CDR3.

On this clone itself: The sample has other DNA sequences that encode this CDR3 too. This chain connects TRBV7-2 to TRBJ2-7; possible D gene TRBD1, 6 bases. Trimming cost V 1 base and J 1 base, with 8 bases left between them. The CDR3 consists of 14 residues. Germline assignment: CDR1 SGHTA and CDR2 FQGNSA. DNA for the CDR3: TGTGCCAGCAGCTTAGGACAGGAGTCCTACGAGCAGTACTTC. It is translated as CASSLGQESYEQYF.

This chain links TRBV11-2 with TRBJ2-1; tentative D call: TRBD2 (5 bases). Trimming pared 2 bases from V and 3 bases from J, leaving 17 bases between. The germline V gene encodes CDR1 SGHAT and CDR2 FQNNGV. There are 17 residues in the CDR3. CDR3 nucleotide sequence: TGTGCCAGCAGCTTATCGCTCGGAGGAGGAAACTACAATGAGCAGTTCTTC. This encodes CASSLSLGGGNYNEQFF.

In its sample, this clone was seen a few times. The CDR3 spells CASRPLTGFTYEQYF. The CDR3, as DNA: TGTGCCAGCAGACCCCTCACAGGCTTCACCTACGAGCAGTACTTC. The genes are TRBV6-5 and TRBJ2-7, with D possibly being TRBD1 (5 bases). Looked up from germline, CDR1 is MNHEY and CDR2 is SVGAGI. CDR3 length: 15 residues. Trimming left V 6 bases short and J 2 bases short, with 17 bases between.

Only one count was recorded for this clone. The V and J genes are TRBV7-3 and TRBJ1-1, with D perhaps TRBD1 (6 bases). V was trimmed by 5 bases and J by 3 bases, leaving 10 bases between them. Germline assignment: CDR1 SGHTA and CDR2 FQGTGA. The CDR3 contains 13 residues. The CDR3 coding sequence is TGTGCCAGCAGCGTACAGGGAGACACTGAAGCTTTCTTT. As protein: CASSVQGDTEAFF.

The gene calls are TRBV6-6 and TRBJ1-1; D not certain. In germline, CDR1 is MNHNY, CDR2 SVGAGI (reference sequence). CDR3 length: 13 residues. Trimming removed 4 bases from V and 1 base from J, with 7 bases in between. CDR3 sequence reads: CASSSPGNTEAFF. Written as DNA, the CDR3 is TGTGCCAGCAGTTCTCCAGGGAACACTGAAGCTTTCTTT.

DNA of the CDR3: TGTGCCATCAAGACAGGGGTGGCGTCCTACAATGAGCAGTTCTTC. Translated: CAIKTGVASYNEQFF. The chain uses TRBV10-3 and TRBJ2-1; 8 nucleotides agree with TRBD1. V shed 7 bases, J shed 1 base, and the junction held 6 bases outside the gene matches. This CDR3 spans 15 amino acids. CDR1 is ENHRY, CDR2 SYGVKD, per germline.

The CDR3 protein is CASRPQGAGQETQYF. CDR3 coding DNA: TGTGCCAGCAGACCACAGGGGGCCGGCCAAGAGACCCAGTACTTC. The J gene is TRBJ2-5, the V gene TRBV6-1, with 9 positions matching TRBD1. V dropped 6 bases and J dropped 1; count of bases not matched to a gene: 6. This CDR3 region has 15 residues. In germline, CDR1 is MNHNS, CDR2 SASEGT.

This clone was counted a few times. The chain couples TRBV19 to TRBJ2-7; 10 bases are a match to TRBD2. Unmatched junction bases numbered 2, after V lost 7 bases and J lost 2 bases. CDR3 size: 13 residues. Germline V gene lookup returns CDR1 LNHDA and CDR2 SQIVND (reference sequence). The CDR3 nucleotides read TGTGCCAGTACTAGCGGGAGTGCCTACGAGCAGTACTTC. Its translation is CASTSGSAYEQYF.

This clone turned up a few times. CDR3 sequence (DNA): TGTGCCAGCAGCCACCTTCTAGCGGGAGGAGCCAAAAACATTCAGTACTTC. Its translation is CASSHLLAGGAKNIQYF. The chain has TRBV11-2 and TRBJ2-4, with 11 bases fitting TRBD2. The germline V gene has CDR1 SGHAT and CDR2 FQNNGV. The ends lost 5 bases at V and 0 bases at J; junction bases unmatched: 6. The CDR3 contains 17 residues. Using reference TRBV11-2 and TRBJ2-4 for the parts outside the CDR3, the full variable domain is EAGVAQSPRYKIIEKRQSVAFWCNPISGHATLYWYQQILGQGPKLLIQFQNNGVVDDSQLPKDRFSAERLKGVDSTLKIQPAKLEDSAVYLCASSHLLAGGAKNIQYFGAGTRLSVL.

This clone was counted a few times. V gene TRBV2 combines with J gene TRBJ2-7; TRBD1 agrees at 7 bases. Germline CDR1 and CDR2: SNHLY and FYNNEI. This CDR3 has 14 amino acids. Trimming cost V 6 bases and J 2 bases; bases outside gene matches: 7. The CDR3 sequence is CASRAGTATYEQYF. CDR3 DNA sequence: TGTGCCAGCAGAGCCGGGACAGCGACCTACGAGCAGTACTTC.

The chain is built from TRBV4-3 and TRBJ2-7; the match to TRBD2 covers 8 bases. The CDR3 length is 15 residues. CDR1 is LGHNA, CDR2 YSLEER, per germline. The V segment lost 3 bases and the J segment 4 bases; nucleotides outside the gene matches: 8. CDR3 nucleotides: TGCGCCAGCAGCCAGGACTCCCGGGAGGGTTACGAGCAGTACTTC. Residues: CASSQDSREGYEQYF.

This sequence joins TRBV29-1 and TRBJ2-1; 10 bases align to TRBD2. This CDR3 is built from 16 residues. V trimming: 3 bases; J trimming: 4 bases; junction bases outside the gene matches: 9. Germline assignment: CDR1 SQVTM and CDR2 ANQGSEA. CDR3 sequence (DNA): TGCAGCGTTGATTTGGCTAGCGGGAGCCATTACAATGAGCAGTTCTTC. It codes for CSVDLASGSHYNEQFF.

This clone was observed a few times. J is TRBJ2-1 and V is TRBV7-2, with D uncertain. Germline-derived CDR1 and CDR2 are SGHTA and FQGNSA. V gave up 2 bases and J gave up 4 bases, with 12 bases separating them. CDR3 size: 15 residues. CDR3 nucleotide sequence: TGTGCCAGCAGCTTACTTTCGGGCCTATACAATGAGCAGTTCTTC. This translates into CASSLLSGLYNEQFF.

The chain employs TRBV6-5 and TRBJ2-2; 7 positions match TRBD1. Germline CDR1 is MNHEY and CDR2 is SVGAGI. The ends lost 2 bases at V and 6 bases at J; junction bases unmatched: 6. The CDR3 has 15 amino acids. The CDR3 bases are TGTGCCAGCAGTTACAGGGCAGGGGGTGCCGGGGAGCTGTTTTTT. Amino acids: CASSYRAGGAGELFF.

This chain joins TRBV21-1 and TRBJ2-3; whether TRBD2, the table's D call, matches the DNA was not checked. TRBV21-1 is a listed pseudogene. This CDR3 is 18 amino acids long. The CDR3, as DNA: TGTGCCAGCAGCAAACGCGAAATCAAGCGGGAGGGCACAGATACGCAGTATTTT. This sequence encodes CASSKREIKREGTDTQYF.

This clone has just a few counts. This chain uses TRBV14 with TRBJ2-1; TRBD2 matches 13 bases. V trimming: 1 base; J trimming: 9 bases; junction bases outside the gene matches: 6. The CDR3 spans 16 residues. Germline-derived CDR1 and CDR2 are SGHDN and FVKESK. CDR3 loop: CASSQGTSGSGGEQFF. The CDR3 region has the DNA TGTGCCAGCAGCCAAGGGACTAGCGGGAGCGGTGGTGAGCAGTTCTTC. The whole variable domain, filled in from reference TRBV14 and TRBJ2-1, reads EAGVTQFPSHSVIEKGQTVTLRCDPISGHDNLYWYRRVMGKEIKFLLHFVKESKQDESGMPNNRFLAERTGGTYSTLKVQPAELEDSGVYFCASSQGTSGSGGEQFFGPGTRLTVL.